A single sample gave rise to the 9 T cell receptor beta chains below, sequenced in a study of blood T cell repertoires in COVID-19. Here immunoSEQ multiplex PCR was the method, and the copy in TCRdb shows in-frame clones only, minus some. The sample includes roughly 150,000 clones, 80% of them seen just once. Sequencing was carried out using PBMCs or T cells enriched from blood (not recorded which). These receptors all come from a woman aged 55-70 years who had recovered from COVID-19.

J is TRBJ1-2 and V is TRBV24-1; 10 bases agree with TRBD1. The CDR3 sequence is 14 residues long. Germline CDR1 and CDR2: KGHDR and SFDVKD. With 4 bases clipped from V and 6 bases from J, the junction kept 4 bases outside the gene matches. In nucleotides, the CDR3 is TGTGCCACCAGTGACTATGGGACAGGGGATGGCTACACCTTC. This gives the protein CATSDYGTGDGYTF.

This CDR3 is CSASPVERGADSYEQYF. The DNA of the CDR3 is TGCAGTGCTAGTCCCGTGGAGCGGGGGGCAGACTCCTACGAGCAGTACTTC. This rearrangement joins TRBV20-1 to TRBJ2-7; 9 nucleotides agree with TRBD2. The ends lost 3 bases at V and 0 bases at J; junction bases unmatched: 12. The CDR3 covers 17 residues. Germline CDR1 DFQATT, CDR2 SNEGSKA (reference sequence).

The gene calls are TRBV5-4 and TRBJ1-4, with TRBD1 matching over 10 bases. V was clipped by 2 bases and J by 8 bases; unmatched bases: 6. Germline V gene sequence: CDR1 SGHNT, CDR2 YYREEE (reference sequence). The CDR3 runs 15 residues. The DNA for the CDR3 is TGTGCCAGCAGCTTACCCCCGGGACAGGGGGAAAAACTGTTTTTT. Translating gives CASSLPPGQGEKLFF.

The chain carries TRBV5-4 and TRBJ2-1; the match to TRBD1 covers 9 bases. Germline CDR1 and CDR2: SGHNT and YYREEE (reference sequence). The CDR3 spans 15 residues. V was pared by 2 bases and J by 3 bases, with 3 bases of the junction left unmatched. The CDR3 region has the DNA TGTGCCAGCAGCTTACGGACAGGGGACTACAATGAGCAGTTCTTC. Translated: CASSLRTGDYNEQFF.

V gene TRBV11-2 combines with J gene TRBJ2-5, with D perhaps matching TRBD1 (6 bases). Trimming removed 1 base at V and 1 base at J, with 10 bases between. This CDR3 has 15 amino acids. Germline CDR1 is SGHAT and CDR2 is FQNNGV. The CDR3 spells CASSLGPRGQETQYF. CDR3 nucleotide sequence: TGTGCCAGCAGCTTAGGCCCCAGGGGCCAAGAGACCCAGTACTTC.

The V call is TRBV27, the J call TRBJ2-7; no clear D gene. The germline gives CDR1 MNHEY, CDR2 SMNVEV (reference sequence). Trimming removed 5 bases from V and 6 bases from J, with 8 bases in between. The CDR3 length is 11 residues. The CDR3 here is CASSRASEQYF. The CDR3 DNA reads as TGTGCCAGCAGTCGAGCAAGCGAGCAGTACTTC.

This chain joins TRBV30 and TRBJ2-7, with D possibly TRBD2 on 6 matching bases. The V end was cut by 0 bases, the J end by 6 bases, with 15 bases between. The germline V gene encodes CDR1 GTSNPN and CDR2 SVGIG (reference sequence). The CDR3 has 14 residues. The CDR3: CAWSVSGVIREQYF. The CDR3 DNA reads as TGTGCCTGGAGTGTATCGGGGGTAATCCGCGAGCAGTACTTC.

The J gene is TRBJ2-4, the V gene TRBV11-1; 9 bases are a match to TRBD2. The V and J ends lost 1 base and 8 bases, in that order; junction bases with no gene match: 6. The germline V gene has CDR1 SGHAT and CDR2 FQDESV (reference sequence). This CDR3 is 15 amino acids long. The CDR3, as DNA: TGTGCCAGCAGCTTAGTGGGTAGCGGGGGTGACATTCAGTACTTC. As protein: CASSLVGSGGDIQYF.

This clone appeared a single time. V and J are TRBV2 and TRBJ1-6; D is perhaps TRBD1 (6 bases). Between the trimmed V and J ends, which lost 5 bases and 7 bases, there was a span of 9 bases. Per germline, CDR1 SNHLY and CDR2 FYNNEI. The CDR3 length is 13 residues. The CDR3 DNA reads TGTGCCAGCAGTAACAGGGACAATTCACCCCTCCACTTT. Translation gives CASSNRDNSPLHF.